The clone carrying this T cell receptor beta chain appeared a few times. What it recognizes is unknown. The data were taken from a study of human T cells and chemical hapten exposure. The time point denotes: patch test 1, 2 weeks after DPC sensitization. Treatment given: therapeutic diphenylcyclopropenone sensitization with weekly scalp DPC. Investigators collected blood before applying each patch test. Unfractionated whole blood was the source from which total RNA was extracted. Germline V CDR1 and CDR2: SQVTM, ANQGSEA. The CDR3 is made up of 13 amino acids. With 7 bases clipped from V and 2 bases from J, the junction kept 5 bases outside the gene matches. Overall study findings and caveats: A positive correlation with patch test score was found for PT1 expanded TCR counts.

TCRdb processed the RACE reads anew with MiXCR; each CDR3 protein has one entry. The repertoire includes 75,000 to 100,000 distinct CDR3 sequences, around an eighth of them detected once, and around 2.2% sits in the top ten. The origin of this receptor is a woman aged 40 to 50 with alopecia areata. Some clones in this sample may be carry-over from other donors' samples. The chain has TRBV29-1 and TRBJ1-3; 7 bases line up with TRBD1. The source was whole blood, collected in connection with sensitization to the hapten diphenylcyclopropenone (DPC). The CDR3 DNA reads TGCAGCGCTACAGGGGCTGCTGGAAACACCATATATTTT. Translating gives CSATGAAGNTIYF.